This TCR beta chain was sequenced during a study of cytomegalovirus exposure and HLA in healthy donors. CDR3 length: 15 residues. Germline V CDR1 and CDR2: KGHSH, LQKENI. The V gene lost 2 bases and the J gene lost 3 bases, with 10 bases spanning the gap. Vbeta (60) and Jbeta (13) primers were used in the PCR. Measured with immunoSEQ multiplex PCR; TCRdb has only the in-frame clones, and not every one. The profile shows about 77,000 clones, around 82% of them singletons. This clone was counted a single time. Its antigen is as yet unknown. The study's findings and limits: The authors reported that TCR beta sequences could predict HLA-A and HLA-B alleles. These predictions were accurate for most subjects in the first cohort. Previous analysis showed most TCR beta V segments were productive about 87% or about 30% of the time.

V usage is TRBV18 and J usage is TRBJ2-2, with D possibly TRBD2 on 5 matching bases. The TCR comes from a man aged 35 to 55 in good health and CMV-seronegative. Material: PBMCs. The CDR3 nucleotides are TGTGCCAGCTCACCAGAGGGTGTCTACACCGGGGAGCTGTTTTTT. Its translation: CASSPEGVYTGELFF.